These 23 T cell receptor beta chains originate from one sample sequenced in a study of T cells in Graves' hyperthyroidism and ophthalmopathy. It was RNA transcripts that yielded the amplified TCR beta CDR3 regions. When the TCR CDR3 underwent first-round RT-PCR, the HTBI primer set was used. MiXCR, applied by TCRdb to the multiplex PCR reads, yields one record per CDR3 protein. The table includes 600,000 or so distinct CDR3 sequences, 13% to 15% detected once. The sequenced material came from blood. The receptors derive from a woman between 50 and 59 years old with Graves' ophthalmopathy.

The V and J genes are TRBV6-2 or TRBV6-3 and TRBJ2-7; D is ambiguous. Germline V gene sequence: CDR1 MNHEY, CDR2 SVGEGT. Trimming shortened V by 5 bases and J by 1 base, and 12 bases separated the two germline ends. The CDR3 totals 14 residues. The CDR3 DNA sequence: TGTGCCAGCAGTCCCAGCCGAGCGTCCTACGAGCAGTACTTC. Its translation: CASSPSRASYEQYF.

This clonotype showed up many times. The V gene is TRBV7-3, the J gene TRBJ2-3, with TRBD1 matching 8 bases. Germline loops: CDR1 SGHTA, CDR2 FQGTGA. The CDR3 runs 13 residues. The V and J ends lost 8 bases and 2 bases, in that order; junction bases with no gene match: 3. CDR3 nucleotides: TGTGCCAGCGACAGGGGATCCACAGATACGCAGTATTTT. It is translated as CASDRGSTDTQYF.

The gene calls are TRBV20-1 and TRBJ2-5, with 7 bases aligning to TRBD2. The CDR3 runs 13 residues. The V and J ends lost 6 bases and 5 bases, in that order; junction bases with no gene match: 9. Germline V gene lookup returns CDR1 DFQATT and CDR2 SNEGSKA (reference sequence). The CDR3: CSATGGGGETQYF. The CDR3 region has the DNA TGCAGTGCCACGGGAGGAGGTGGGGAGACCCAGTACTTC.

At least ten counts were recorded for this clonotype. V gene TRBV20-1 combines with J gene TRBJ2-4; D remains ambiguous. The CDR3 runs 15 residues. Germline-derived CDR1 and CDR2 are DFQATT and SNEGSKA (reference sequence). Between the trimmed V and J ends, which lost 3 bases and 0 bases, there was a span of 12 bases. The CDR3 DNA reads as TGCAGTGCTAGTATTGACCATCTAGCCAAAAACATTCAGTACTTC. Translating it yields CSASIDHLAKNIQYF.

This clonotype was seen ten or more times. V usage is TRBV20-1 and J usage is TRBJ2-1; D is unclear. From germline, CDR1 is DFQATT and CDR2 SNEGSKA (reference sequence). The CDR3 totals 12 residues. V lost 3 bases to trimming and J lost 1 base, with 4 bases between them. The chain's CDR3 is CSASGSYNEQFF. DNA for the CDR3: TGCAGTGCTAGCGGGTCCTACAATGAGCAGTTCTTC.

The V gene is TRBV10-3, the J gene TRBJ2-1; 9 nucleotides agree with TRBD1. The germline V gene has CDR1 ENHRY and CDR2 SYGVKD. V dropped 5 bases and J dropped 5; count of bases not matched to a gene: 10. The CDR3 length is 16 residues. The CDR3 sequence: CAISKTEGTGNNEQFF. The CDR3 nucleotides read TGTGCCATCAGTAAAACCGAGGGGACAGGGAACAATGAGCAGTTCTTC.

This clonotype was seen a few times. V and J are TRBV15 and TRBJ2-1; D gene ambiguous. The ends were cut back, 5 bases at V and 2 bases at J, with 19 bases in the middle. CDR1 is LNHNV, CDR2 YYDKDF, per germline (reference sequence). This CDR3 has 17 amino acids. The CDR3 sequence: CATSPGTTGGPYNEQFF. In DNA, the CDR3 is TGTGCCACCAGCCCCGGTACGACCGGCGGCCCCTACAATGAGCAGTTCTTC.

The table lists this clonotype with many counts. This chain joins TRBV5-8 and TRBJ1-4; D remains ambiguous. Trimming shortened V by 2 bases and J by 0 bases, and 5 bases separated the two germline ends. From germline, CDR1 is SGHTS and CDR2 YDEGEE. The CDR3 runs 14 residues. CDR3: CASSLEATNEKLFF. CDR3 bases: TGTGCCAGCAGCTTAGAAGCAACTAATGAAAAACTGTTTTTT.

This clonotype was recorded many times. The rearrangement links TRBV30 to TRBJ1-4; D unresolved. The CDR3 contains 10 residues. The V end lost 4 bases, the J end lost 8 bases, and 5 bases lay between the germline ends. The germline V gene encodes CDR1 GTSNPN and CDR2 SVGIG (reference sequence). This CDR3 reads CAWKEEKLFF. The CDR3 nucleotides read TGTGCCTGGAAGGAAGAAAAACTGTTTTTT.

This clonotype was counted at least ten times. This chain links TRBV2 with TRBJ2-3; 8 nucleotides match TRBD2. The CDR3 covers 14 residues. CDR1 and CDR2 (germline): SNHLY, FYNNEI. Germline trimming cut 3 bases from V and 3 bases from J; bases unmatched to any gene: 2. CDR3 in amino acids: CASSEGTRTDTQYF. In nucleotides, the CDR3 is TGTGCCAGCAGTGAGGGGACTAGGACAGATACGCAGTATTTT.

This clonotype was counted many times. The V gene is TRBV5-1, the J gene TRBJ2-3, with 10 bases identical to TRBD2. Germline V CDR1 and CDR2: SGHRS, YFSETQ. Trimming took 5 bases from V and 4 from J; bases not matched to a gene: 10. The CDR3 extends over 16 amino acids. For the CDR3, the DNA is TGCGCCAGCAGAAGTGGCCTAGCGGGAGTGGCAGATACGCAGTATTTT. This sequence encodes CASRSGLAGVADTQYF.

This clonotype appeared many times. This CDR3 reads CASSPTSGRSETQYF. The CDR3 bases are TGTGCCAGCAGCCCGACTAGCGGGAGATCAGAGACCCAGTACTTC. The chain couples TRBV28 to TRBJ2-5; TRBD2 matches 12 bases. Germline V lookup: CDR1 MDHEN, CDR2 SYDVKM. The CDR3 is 15 residues long. V shed 6 bases, J shed 4 bases, and the junction held 6 bases outside the gene matches.

This clonotype was recorded at least ten times. J is TRBJ1-4 and V is TRBV20-1; tentative D call: TRBD1 (6 bases). Germline CDR1 and CDR2: DFQATT and SNEGSKA (reference sequence). Trimming stripped 1 base from V and 7 bases from J, with 13 bases between. CDR3 length: 14 amino acids. The CDR3 spells CSARGDKEGEKLFF. Written as DNA, the CDR3 is TGCAGTGCTAGAGGGGACAAGGAGGGTGAAAAACTGTTTTTT.

V and J are TRBV28 and TRBJ1-2; a possible D gene is TRBD1 (6 bases). The germline V gene has CDR1 MDHEN and CDR2 SYDVKM. Trimming stripped 5 bases from V and 7 bases from J, with 14 bases between. This CDR3 has 13 amino acids. Here the CDR3 reads CASSPTGWGGYTF. The CDR3 DNA sequence: TGTGCCAGCAGTCCGACAGGATGGGGTGGCTACACCTTC.

Ten or more counts support this clonotype. The chain couples TRBV11-2 to TRBJ1-5, with TRBD1 as a possible D gene (5 bases). The V end was cut by 0 bases, the J end by 9 bases, with 15 bases between. Germline lookup yields CDR1 SGHAT and CDR2 FQNNGV. This CDR3 spans 15 amino acids. CDR3 sequence (DNA): TGTGCCAGCAGCTTAGATGGTAGTGACGGGGGGCCCCAGCATTTT. Amino acids: CASSLDGSDGGPQHF.

Many counts were recorded for this clonotype. The chain employs TRBV7-2 and TRBJ1-2; 7 nucleotides align to TRBD1. With 5 bases clipped from V and 10 bases from J, the junction kept 13 bases outside the gene matches. The germline gives CDR1 SGHTA, CDR2 FQGNSA. The CDR3 has 14 amino acids. CDR3 loop: CASSPRQGSIVYTF. The CDR3, as DNA: TGTGCCAGCAGCCCCCGACAGGGTTCTATTGTCTACACCTTC. Full variable domain (missing parts from reference TRBV7-2 and TRBJ1-2): GAGVSQSPSNKVTEKGKDVELRCDPISGHTALYWYRQSLGQGLEFLIYFQGNSAPDKSGLPSDRFSAERTGGSVSTLTIQRTQQEDSAVYLCASSPRQGSIVYTFGSGTRLTVV.

This clonotype was seen repeatedly, ten times or more. The rearrangement uses TRBV3-1 and TRBJ2-7; D is perhaps TRBD1 (5 bases). The germline gives CDR1 LGHDT, CDR2 YNNKEL (reference sequence). The V and J ends lost 1 base and 4 bases respectively, with 14 bases between them. This CDR3 contains 15 residues. CDR3 sequence: CASSQARQIGYEQYF. The CDR3 DNA reads as TGTGCCAGCAGCCAAGCAAGACAGATCGGTTACGAGCAGTACTTC.

This clonotype was seen many times. The V and J genes are TRBV27 and TRBJ1-4, with unresolved D. V was clipped by 0 bases and J by 11 bases, with 13 bases between them. Germline CDR1 reads MNHEY; CDR2 reads SMNVEV (reference sequence). The CDR3 covers 14 residues. The CDR3 coding sequence is TGTGCCAGCAGTTTATCGAAGTGGATGAATAAACTGTTTTTT. Amino acid sequence: CASSLSKWMNKLFF. The full variable domain, its missing parts supplied by reference TRBV27 and TRBJ1-4, is EAQVTQNPRYLITVTGKKLTVTCSQNMNHEYMSWYRQDPGLGLRQIYYSMNVEVTDKGDVPEGYKVSRKEKRNFPLILESPSPNQTSLYFCASSLSKWMNKLFFGSGTQLSVL.

The chain links TRBV18 to TRBJ2-6; TRBD2 matches 10 bases. Germline V gene lookup returns CDR1 KGHSH and CDR2 LQKENI. This CDR3 comprises 19 residues. Losses at the gene ends were 4 bases for V and 0 bases for J; bases not matched to a gene: 9. The CDR3 loop reads CASSLSTSGILSGANVLTF. CDR3 nucleotide sequence: TGTGCCAGCTCACTGAGTACTAGCGGGATCCTCTCTGGGGCCAACGTCCTGACTTTC.

V and J are TRBV28 and TRBJ2-7, with 7 positions matching TRBD1. This CDR3 contains 13 residues. The trim removed 6 bases at V and 7 bases at J, leaving 9 bases unmatched. The germline CDR1 and CDR2 sequences are MDHEN and SYDVKM. The CDR3 DNA is TGTGCCAGCAGCGGGTTACAGGGGAAGGAGCAGTACTTC. It encodes CASSGLQGKEQYF.

At least ten counts were recorded for this clonotype. One junction end does not reproduce the germline sequence, and a read error may be involved. The chain carries TRBV15 and TRBJ2-7; 9 positions agree with TRBD2. The CDR3 runs to 14 residues. Germline CDR1 and CDR2: LNHNV and YYDKDF (reference sequence). DNA of the CDR3: TGTGCCACCAGCATTAGCGGGAGTTCCTCCGAGCAGTACTTC. This translates into CATSISGSSSEQYF.

This clonotype was observed a few times. This chain joins TRBV5-1 and TRBJ1-6; D gene ambiguous. CDR1 is SGHRS, CDR2 YFSETQ, per germline. Trimming shortened V by 0 bases and J by 7 bases, and 11 bases separated the two germline ends. This CDR3 contains 15 residues. DNA of the CDR3: TGCGCCAGCAGCTTGGAGGGTCAAGGGAATTCACCCCTCCACTTT. It codes for CASSLEGQGNSPLHF.

This chain uses TRBV4-3 with TRBJ2-5; D might be TRBD2 (5 bases). The germline V gene has CDR1 LGHNA and CDR2 YSLEER. The CDR3 is made up of 15 amino acids. V shed 1 base and J shed 3 bases, with 12 bases lying between them. CDR3 loop: CASSQGLRVEETQYF. CDR3 sequence (DNA): TGCGCCAGCAGCCAAGGACTGCGGGTTGAAGAGACCCAGTACTTC.